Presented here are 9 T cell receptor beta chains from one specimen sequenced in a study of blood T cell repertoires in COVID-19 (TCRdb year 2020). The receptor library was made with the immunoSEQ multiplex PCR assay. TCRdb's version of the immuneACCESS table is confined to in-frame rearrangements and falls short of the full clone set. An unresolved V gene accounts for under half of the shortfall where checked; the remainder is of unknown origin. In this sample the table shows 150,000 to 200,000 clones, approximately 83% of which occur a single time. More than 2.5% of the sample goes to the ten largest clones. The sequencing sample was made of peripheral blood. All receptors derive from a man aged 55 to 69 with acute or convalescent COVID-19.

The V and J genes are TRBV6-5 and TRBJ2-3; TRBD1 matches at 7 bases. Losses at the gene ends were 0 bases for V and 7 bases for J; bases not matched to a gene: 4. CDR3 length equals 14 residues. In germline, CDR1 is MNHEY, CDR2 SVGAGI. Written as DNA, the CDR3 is TGTGCCAGCAGTTACTCCACAGGGGCGCATACGCAGTATTTT. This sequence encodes CASSYSTGAHTQYF.

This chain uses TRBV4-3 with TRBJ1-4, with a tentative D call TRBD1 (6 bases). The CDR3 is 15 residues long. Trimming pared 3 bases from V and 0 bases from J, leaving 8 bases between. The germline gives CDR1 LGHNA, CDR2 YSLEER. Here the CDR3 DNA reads TGCGCCAGCAGCCAGCGGACAGCAACTAATGAAAAACTGTTTTTT. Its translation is CASSQRTATNEKLFF.

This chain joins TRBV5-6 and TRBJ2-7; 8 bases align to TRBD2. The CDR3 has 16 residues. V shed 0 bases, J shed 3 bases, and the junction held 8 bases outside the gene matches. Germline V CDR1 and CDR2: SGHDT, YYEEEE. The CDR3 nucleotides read TGTGCCAGCAGCTTGGGAATCGGGACTAGTCTCTACGAGCAGTACTTC. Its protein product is CASSLGIGTSLYEQYF.

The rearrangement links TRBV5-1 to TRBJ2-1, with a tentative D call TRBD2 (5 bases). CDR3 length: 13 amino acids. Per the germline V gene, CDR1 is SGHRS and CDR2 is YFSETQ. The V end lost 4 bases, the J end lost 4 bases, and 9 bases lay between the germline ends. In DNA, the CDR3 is TGCGCCAGCAGCCCGGGCGGGTACAATGAGCAGTTCTTC. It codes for CASSPGGYNEQFF.

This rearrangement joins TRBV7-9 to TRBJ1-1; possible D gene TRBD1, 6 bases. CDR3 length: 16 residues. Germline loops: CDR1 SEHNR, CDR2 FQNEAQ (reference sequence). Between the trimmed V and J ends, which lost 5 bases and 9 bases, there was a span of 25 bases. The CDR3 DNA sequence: TGTGCCAGCAGCCCACCCTATATGACCGGGACACGAAAAGCTTTCTTT. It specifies CASSPPYMTGTRKAFF.

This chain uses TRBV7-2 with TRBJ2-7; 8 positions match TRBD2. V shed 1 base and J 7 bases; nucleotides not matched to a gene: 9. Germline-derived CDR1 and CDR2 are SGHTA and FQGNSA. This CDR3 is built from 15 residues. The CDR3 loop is CASSLDGRASGEQYF. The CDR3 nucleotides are TGTGCCAGCAGCTTAGACGGGAGGGCCTCGGGAGAGCAGTACTTC.

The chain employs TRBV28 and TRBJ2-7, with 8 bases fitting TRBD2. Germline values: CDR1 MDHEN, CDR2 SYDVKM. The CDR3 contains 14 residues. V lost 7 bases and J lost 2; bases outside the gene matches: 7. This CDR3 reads CASIPVAGTYEQYF. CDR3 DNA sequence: TGTGCCAGCATTCCTGTAGCGGGAACCTACGAGCAGTACTTC. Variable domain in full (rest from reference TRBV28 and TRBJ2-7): DVKVTQSSRYLVKRTGEKVFLECVQDMDHENMFWYRQDPGLGLRLIYFSYDVKMKEKGDIPEGYSVSREKKERFSLILESASTNQTSMYLCASIPVAGTYEQYFGPGTRLTVT.

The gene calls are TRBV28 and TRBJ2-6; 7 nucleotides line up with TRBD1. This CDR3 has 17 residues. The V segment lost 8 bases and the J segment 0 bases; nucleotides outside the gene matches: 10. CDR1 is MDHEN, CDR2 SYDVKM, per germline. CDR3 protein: CASASDRLSSGANVLTF. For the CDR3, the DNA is TGTGCCAGCGCCTCGGACAGGCTTTCCTCTGGGGCCAACGTCCTGACTTTC.

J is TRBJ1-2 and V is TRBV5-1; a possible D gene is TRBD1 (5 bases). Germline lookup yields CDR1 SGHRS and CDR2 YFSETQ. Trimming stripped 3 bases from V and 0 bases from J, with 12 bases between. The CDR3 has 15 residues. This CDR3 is CASSSRTNPNYGYTF. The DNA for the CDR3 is TGCGCCAGCAGCTCCAGGACAAACCCTAACTATGGCTACACCTTC.